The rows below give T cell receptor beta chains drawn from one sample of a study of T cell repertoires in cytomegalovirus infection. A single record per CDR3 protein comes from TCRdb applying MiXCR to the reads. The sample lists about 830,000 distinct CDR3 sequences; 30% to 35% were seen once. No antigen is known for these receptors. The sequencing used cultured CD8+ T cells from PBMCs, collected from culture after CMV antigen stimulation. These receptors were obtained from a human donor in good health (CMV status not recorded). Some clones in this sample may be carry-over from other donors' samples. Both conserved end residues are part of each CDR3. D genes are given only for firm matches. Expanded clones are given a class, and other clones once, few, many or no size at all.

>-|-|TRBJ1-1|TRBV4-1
CASSQVPQGTHREEAFF
TGCGCCAGCAGCCAGGTCCCTCAGGGGACCCACCGGGAGGAGGCTTTCTTT
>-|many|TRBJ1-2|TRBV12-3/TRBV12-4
CASSLGEGYTF
TGTGCCAGCAGCTTGGGGGAAGGCTACACCTTC
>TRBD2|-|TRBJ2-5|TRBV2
CASSETGGAERPQYF
TGTGCCAGCAGTGAAACGGGGGGGGCCGAGAGACCCCAGTACTTC
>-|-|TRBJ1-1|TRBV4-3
CASSQFQGNTEAFF
TGCGCCAGCAGCCAATTTCAGGGGAACACTGAAGCTTTCTTT
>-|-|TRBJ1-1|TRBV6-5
CASSGRQNTEAFF
TGTGCCAGCTCAGGCCGACAGAACACTGAAGCTTTCTTT
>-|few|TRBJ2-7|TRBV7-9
CASSLGMALRKQYF
TGTGCCAGCAGCTTAGGAATGGCTTTAAGGAAGCAGTACTTC
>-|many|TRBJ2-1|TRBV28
CASSLDPNEQFF
TGTGCCAGCAGTTTAGACCCCAATGAGCAGTTCTTC
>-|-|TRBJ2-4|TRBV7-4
CASSLGGAPKNIQYF
TGTGCCAGCAGCTTAGGGGGCGCGCCCAAAAACATTCAGTACTTC
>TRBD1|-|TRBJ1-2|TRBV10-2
CASSGTGIVGSYTF
TGCGCCAGCAGTGGGACAGGGATCGTGGGTAGCTACACCTTC
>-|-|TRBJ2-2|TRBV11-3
CASSRPLGDGAGELFF
TGTGCCAGCAGCCGCCCGCTGGGGGACGGGGCCGGGGAGCTGTTTTTT
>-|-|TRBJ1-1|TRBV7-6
CASNNAGNTEAFF
TGTGCCAGCAACAATGCGGGGAACACTGAAGCTTTCTTT
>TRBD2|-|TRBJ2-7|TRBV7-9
CASSSLAGLYEQYF
TGTGCCAGCAGCTCCCTAGCGGGGCTCTACGAGCAGTACTTC
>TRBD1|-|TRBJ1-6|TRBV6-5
CASSVQGAGGSSPLHF
TGTGCCAGCAGTGTACAGGGGGCGGGTGGTAGTTCACCCCTCCACTTT
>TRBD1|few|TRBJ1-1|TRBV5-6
CASSSRQGFSEAFF
TGTGCCAGCAGCTCACGACAGGGGTTTTCTGAAGCTTTCTTT
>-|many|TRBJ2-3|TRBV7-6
CASSLENRGTDTQYF
TGTGCCAGCAGCTTAGAGAACAGGGGCACAGATACGCAGTATTTT
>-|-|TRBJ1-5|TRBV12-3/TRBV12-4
CASSFGPDNQPQHF
TGTGCCAGCAGTTTCGGGCCGGATAATCAGCCCCAGCATTTT
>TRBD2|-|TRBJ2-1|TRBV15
CATSRDRSGGANNEQFF
TGTGCCACCAGCAGAGATCGGAGCGGGGGGGCTAATAATGAGCAGTTCTTC
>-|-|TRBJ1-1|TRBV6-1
CASRQDTNTEAFF
TGTGCCAGCCGACAGGATACTAACACTGAAGCTTTCTTT
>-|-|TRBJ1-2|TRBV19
CASHQGTLPYTF
TGTGCCAGCCATCAGGGTACCCTACCCTACACCTTC
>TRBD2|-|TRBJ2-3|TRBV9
CASGGSSGGDTQYF
TGTGCCAGCGGGGGTTCTAGCGGGGGTGATACGCAGTATTTT
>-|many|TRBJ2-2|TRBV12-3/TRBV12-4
CASSLYTGELFF
TGTGCCAGCAGTTTATACACCGGGGAGCTGTTTTTT
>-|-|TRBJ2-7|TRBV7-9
CASRSSSSYEQYF
TGTGCCAGCAGATCGAGCAGCTCCTACGAGCAGTACTTC
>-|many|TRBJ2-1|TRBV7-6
CASSPRSGNNEQFF
TGTGCCAGCAGCCCCAGGTCGGGGAACAATGAGCAGTTCTTC
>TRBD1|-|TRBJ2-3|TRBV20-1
CSADRDRDPEDTQYF
TGCAGTGCTGACCGGGACAGGGATCCGGAAGATACGCAGTATTTT
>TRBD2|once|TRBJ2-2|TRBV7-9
CASSLQLAGAGELFF
TGTGCCAGCAGCTTACAACTAGCGGGAGCCGGGGAGCTGTTTTTT
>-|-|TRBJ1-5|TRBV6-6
CASSHIVRATTNDQPQHF
TGTGCCAGCAGTCACATAGTTAGGGCCACCACCAACGATCAGCCCCAGCATTTT
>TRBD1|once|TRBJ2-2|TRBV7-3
CASSPGQGWSGELFF
TGTGCCAGCAGCCCGGGACAGGGGTGGTCCGGGGAGCTGTTTTTT
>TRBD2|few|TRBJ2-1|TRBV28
CASSETGGPSNEQFF
TGTGCCAGCAGTGAAACGGGGGGGCCCTCCAATGAGCAGTTCTTC
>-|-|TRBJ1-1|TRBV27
CASGLGGGKGTEAFF
TGTGCCAGCGGATTGGGAGGGGGAAAGGGCACTGAAGCTTTCTTT
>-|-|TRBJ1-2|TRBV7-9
CASSLPDRSNYGYTF
TGTGCCAGCAGCTTACCAGACAGGTCCAACTATGGCTACACCTTC
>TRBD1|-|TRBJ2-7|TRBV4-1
CASSQDQGELYEQYF
TGCGCCAGCAGCCAAGATCAGGGGGAACTCTACGAGCAGTACTTC
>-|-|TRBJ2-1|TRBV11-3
CASSPGLGASYNEQFF
TGTGCCAGCAGCCCCGGATTAGGGGCGTCCTACAATGAGCAGTTCTTC
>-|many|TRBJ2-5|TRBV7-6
CASSLLGEETQYF
TGTGCCAGCAGCTTACTCGGGGAAGAGACCCAGTACTTC
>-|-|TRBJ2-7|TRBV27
CASTSPGRQRSEQYF
TGTGCCAGCACGTCCCCGGGACGCCAAAGATCCGAGCAGTACTTC
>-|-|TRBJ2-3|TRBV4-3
CASSQDSASTDTQYF
TGCGCCAGCAGCCAAGATTCGGCTAGCACAGATACGCAGTATTTT
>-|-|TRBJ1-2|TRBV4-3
CASSQEGLQRYTF
TGCGCCAGCAGCCAAGAGGGGCTCCAGAGGTACACCTTC
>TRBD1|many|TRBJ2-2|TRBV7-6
CASSGRDRFPGELFF
TGTGCCAGCAGCGGCCGGGACAGGTTTCCCGGGGAGCTGTTTTTT
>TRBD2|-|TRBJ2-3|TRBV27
CATGLAGDTQYF
TGTGCCACGGGACTAGCTGGAGATACGCAGTATTTT
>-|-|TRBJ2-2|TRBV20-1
CSASDLNTGELFF
TGCAGTGCTTCCGACTTGAACACCGGGGAGCTGTTTTTT
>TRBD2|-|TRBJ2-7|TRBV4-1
CASSQVLAGATEQYF
TGCGCCAGCAGCCAAGTACTAGCGGGGGCAACTGAGCAGTACTTC
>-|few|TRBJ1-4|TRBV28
CASSLREFSATNEKLFF
TGTGCCAGCAGTCTTCGGGAGTTCTCTGCAACTAATGAAAAACTGTTTTTT
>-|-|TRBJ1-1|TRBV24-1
CATSDLWNTEAFF
TGTGCCACCAGTGATTTATGGAACACTGAAGCTTTCTTT
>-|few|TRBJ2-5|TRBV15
CATSMTWGRETQYF
TGTGCCACCAGCATGACCTGGGGGCGAGAGACCCAGTACTTC
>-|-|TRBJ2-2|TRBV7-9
CASSLARTAGTGELFF
TGTGCCAGCAGCTTAGCGCGGACCGCGGGGACCGGGGAGCTGTTTTTT
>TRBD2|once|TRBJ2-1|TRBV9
CASSVGSGGAINEQFF
TGTGCCAGCAGCGTAGGCAGCGGGGGGGCCATCAATGAGCAGTTCTTC
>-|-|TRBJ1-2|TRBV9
CASSEEGNYGYTF
TGTGCCAGCAGCGAGGAGGGTAACTATGGCTACACCTTC
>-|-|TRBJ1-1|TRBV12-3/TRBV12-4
CASSPKDPWYTEAFF
TGTGCCAGCAGTCCCAAAGACCCTTGGTACACTGAAGCTTTCTTT
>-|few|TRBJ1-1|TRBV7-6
CASSLGLLGAEAFF
TGTGCCAGCAGCTTAGGTCTCTTAGGGGCTGAAGCTTTCTTT